Listed here are 27 T cell receptor beta chains from one sample, sequenced in a study of T cell repertoires in aging, cancer and after chemotherapy. TCR beta rearrangements were amplified from peripheral blood genomic DNA. Rearranged V-D-J TRB sequences were amplified with a mixed TRB-A/B primer pool. Each CDR3 protein is one row after TCRdb ran MiXCR on the multiplex PCR reads. The sample contains thousands of distinct CDR3 sequences, 28% of which appear only once. Sequences were obtained from blood. These receptor sequences come from a human donor with a solid tumor.

A remark on this clonotype: At one end, the junction sequence differs from germline, possibly due to a read error. This rearrangement joins TRBV12-3 or TRBV12-4 to TRBJ2-3; TRBD2 agrees at 7 bases. The CDR3 runs to 14 residues. CDR3 sequence reads: CASGTGGGKYTQYF. CDR3 nucleotide sequence: TGCGCCAGCGGCACCGGCGGGGGAAAATATACGCAGTATTTT.

In its sample, this clonotype was seen a few times. The chain recombines TRBV12-3 or TRBV12-4 with TRBJ1-1; D not certain. This CDR3 region has 13 residues. The V and J ends lost 3 bases and 1 base respectively, with 6 bases between them. CDR3 nucleotides: TGTGCCAGCAGTTTTAATGGGAACACTGAAGCTTTCTTT. Its translation is CASSFNGNTEAFF.

Of note for this clonotype: This likely comes from a read error, as the CDR3 has no conserved phenylalanine or tryptophan at its end. The limits of the CDR3 on the DNA are not certain, so only TCRdb's listed CDR3 is given. V usage is TRBV19 and J usage is TRBJ2-6; TRBD2, the D gene given by the table, was not confirmed from the DNA. Per the germline V gene, CDR1 is LNHDA and CDR2 is SQIVND (reference sequence). The CDR3 totals 8 residues, both ends included. The CDR3 region is CASSIGLA.

V and J are TRBV20-1 and TRBJ2-7; TRBD1 or TRBD2 may be the D gene (5 bases each). This CDR3 spans 15 amino acids. V was cut by 4 bases and J by 3 bases, with 19 bases left in between. Germline-derived CDR1 and CDR2 are DFQATT and SNEGSKA (reference sequence). The CDR3 reads CSAILLPRDRYEQYF. In DNA form, the CDR3 reads TGCAGTGCTATTCTTTTGCCGAGGGACCGCTACGAGCAGTACTTC.

Remarks on this clonotype: Possible read error: a much larger clone is one base away. This rearrangement joins TRBV19 to TRBJ1-5; the D is unclear. In germline, CDR1 is LNHDA, CDR2 SQIVND (reference sequence). This CDR3 is built from 14 residues. The DNA of the CDR3 is TGTGCCGGTAGTATGGAGGCAGATAATCAGCCCCAGCATTTT. Translated: CAGSMEADNQPQHF.

Worth noting for this clonotype: Just one base apart from a much larger clone, this may be a read error. The rearrangement joins TRBV6-5 to TRBJ1-4, with TRBD1 as a possible D gene (6 bases). Germline V gives CDR1 MNHEY, CDR2 SVGAGI. Trimming removed 5 bases from V and 10 bases from J, with 17 bases in between. CDR3 length equals 14 residues. CDR3 coding DNA: TGTGCCAGCAGTGAAGGACAGCGGGGGAGAAAACTGTTTTTT. This encodes CASSEGQRGRKLFF.

The gene calls are TRBV4-3 and TRBJ2-7; D call uncertain. This CDR3 has 15 amino acids. Trimming took off 1 base at V and 6 bases at J, with 16 bases between the two ends. Germline CDR1 LGHNA, CDR2 YSLEER. In DNA form, the CDR3 reads TGCGCCAGCAGCCAAGTTAAGGCCAGACCACTCGAGCAGTACTTC. Amino acid sequence: CASSQVKARPLEQYF.

The chain joins TRBV6-2 or TRBV6-3 to TRBJ1-1, with a tentative D call TRBD1 (6 bases). Germline V gene data show CDR1 as MNHEY and CDR2 as SVGEGT. Trimming removed 0 bases at V and 0 bases at J, with 11 bases between. CDR3 length: 16 amino acids. The CDR3: CASSYSQGFMNTEAFF. In DNA, the CDR3 is TGTGCCAGCAGTTACTCACAGGGCTTCATGAACACTGAAGCTTTCTTT.

This chain joins TRBV6-2 or TRBV6-3 and TRBJ2-5; a possible D gene is TRBD1 (6 bases). Germline V gene lookup returns CDR1 MNHEY and CDR2 SVGEGT. V lost 7 bases, J lost 2 bases, and 11 bases lay in between. This CDR3 is built from 13 residues. Written as DNA, the CDR3 is TGTGCCAGCATCGGGACACTTCAAGAGACCCAGTACTTC. It translates to CASIGTLQETQYF.

V is TRBV12-3 or TRBV12-4 and J is TRBJ2-2; 10 bases align to TRBD1. The CDR3 length is 16 residues. The V gene end was trimmed by 8 bases and the J gene end by 9 bases; junction bases not matched to a gene: 15. In DNA, the CDR3 is TGTGCCAGCGTACAAGGGACAGGGGTTCGTGGGCGGGAGCTGTTTTTT. As protein: CASVQGTGVRGRELFF.

This clonotype is labeled as medium-sized. V gene TRBV19 combines with J gene TRBJ1-3, with 7 bases lining up with TRBD1. Germline loops: CDR1 LNHDA, CDR2 SQIVND (reference sequence). The CDR3 has 13 residues. J was trimmed by 2 bases and V by 10 bases; bases with no gene match: 5. The CDR3 DNA is TGTGCCACGGGCGGGACAGCTGGAAACACCATATATTTT. Protein: CATGGTAGNTIYF.

The CDR3 nucleotides read TGTGCCAGCAGCTTGAAGGTGGGCAGGGGGCGCACAGATACGCAGTATTTT. Protein: CASSLKVGRGRTDTQYF. This rearrangement joins TRBV5-6 to TRBJ2-3; 8 bases align to TRBD1. CDR3 size: 17 residues. With 1 base clipped from V and 1 base from J, the junction kept 8 bases outside the gene matches. Germline V CDR1 and CDR2: SGHDT, YYEEEE.

This clonotype appeared a single time. J is TRBJ2-3 and V is TRBV6-5; the match to TRBD1 covers 9 bases. The V gene end was trimmed by 4 bases and the J gene end by 4 bases; junction bases not matched to a gene: 6. CDR1 and CDR2 (germline): MNHEY, SVGAGI. The CDR3 is made up of 15 amino acids. Here the CDR3 reads CASSSGQGGADTQYF. CDR3 DNA: TGTGCCAGCAGTTCGGGACAGGGAGGGGCAGATACGCAGTATTTT.

The chain links TRBV11-2 to TRBJ2-2; no firm D call. The germline V and J ends were trimmed by 0 bases and 5 bases, with 16 bases remaining between them. Germline loops: CDR1 SGHAT, CDR2 FQNNGV. CDR3 length: 17 amino acids. In nucleotides, the CDR3 is TGTGCCAGCAGCTTAGAGGGCCAGATGACGAGTACCGGGGAGCTGTTTTTT. Amino acid sequence: CASSLEGQMTSTGELFF.

The chain combines TRBV10-3 with TRBJ2-4, with D possibly being TRBD2 (5 bases). Per the germline V gene, CDR1 is ENHRY and CDR2 is SYGVKD. The ends were cut back, 7 bases at V and 2 bases at J, with 12 bases in the middle. There are 14 residues in the CDR3. The CDR3 bases are TGTGCCATCAAAGAGGGCGGATCCAAAAACATTCAGTACTTC. It codes for CAIKEGGSKNIQYF.

Regarding this clonotype: The junction departs from germline at one end; a sequencing error may be responsible. The V gene is TRBV7-9, the J gene TRBJ2-1, with D possibly matching TRBD2 (6 bases). Germline V gene data show CDR1 as SEHNR and CDR2 as FQNEAQ (reference sequence). This CDR3 spans 15 amino acids. The CDR3 loop reads CTSRNWDSSYNEQFF. The CDR3 coding sequence is TGTACCAGCAGAAACTGGGACTCCTCCTACAATGAGCAGTTCTTC.

This clonotype qualifies as medium-sized. The V call is TRBV19, the J call TRBJ2-2; TRBD2 aligns across 7 bases. The V and J ends lost 5 bases and 5 bases, in that order; junction bases with no gene match: 8. The CDR3 contains 15 residues. Germline CDR1 is LNHDA and CDR2 is SQIVND (reference sequence). DNA for the CDR3: TGTGCCAGTAGTTCGGTAGCGGGCTGGACCGGGGAGCTGTTTTTT. The encoded protein is CASSSVAGWTGELFF.

This chain connects TRBV6-5 to TRBJ1-2, with 10 bases lining up with TRBD1. Trimming removed 5 bases from V and 4 bases from J; junction bases left unmatched: 16. The CDR3 spans 18 residues. CDR1 is MNHEY and CDR2 is SVGAGI in the germline V gene. The CDR3 DNA follows: TGTGCCAGCAGTAAAGCGTCGGGACAGGGGCCCGCTGGCTATGGCTACACCTTC. Its protein product is CASSKASGQGPAGYGYTF.

This chain joins TRBV9 and TRBJ1-3; D is perhaps TRBD1 (5 bases). Trimming stripped 3 bases from V and 4 bases from J, with 11 bases between. This CDR3 is 14 amino acids long. From germline, CDR1 is SGDLS and CDR2 YYNGEE. The CDR3, as DNA: TGTGCCAGCAGCGCCGGGACCCCAGGAAACACCATATATTTT. Translated: CASSAGTPGNTIYF.

The sample holds a few counts of this clonotype. The chain links TRBV28 to TRBJ2-3; possibly TRBD2 for D (6 bases). V gave up 6 bases and J gave up 7 bases, with 11 bases separating them. Per the germline V gene, CDR1 is MDHEN and CDR2 is SYDVKM. The CDR3 has 12 residues. The CDR3 bases are TGTGCCAGCAGGGGAGGCGGCTATACGCAGTATTTT. It specifies CASRGGGYTQYF.

CDR3 in amino acids: CASSLSPRFNQPQHF. The CDR3 coding sequence is TGTGCCAGCAGTTTATCGCCAAGGTTTAATCAGCCCCAGCATTTT. V gene TRBV27 combines with J gene TRBJ1-5; D gene ambiguous. V gave up 0 bases and J gave up 4 bases, with 10 bases separating them. The CDR3 runs 15 residues. Germline CDR1 and CDR2: MNHEY and SMNVEV (reference sequence).

The rearrangement joins TRBV28 to TRBJ2-1; D not certain. This CDR3 spans 11 amino acids. In germline, CDR1 is MDHEN, CDR2 SYDVKM. V dropped 3 bases and J dropped 8 bases, with 5 bases sitting between them. The CDR3 region is CASSLIDEQFF. DNA for the CDR3: TGTGCCAGCAGTTTGATCGATGAGCAGTTCTTC.

In its sample, this clonotype is medium-sized. The V and J genes are TRBV12-3 or TRBV12-4 and TRBJ2-3; no clear D. V lost 5 bases to trimming and J lost 4 bases, with 10 bases between them. The CDR3 is 13 residues long. CDR3 nucleotides: TGTGCCAGCAGTCTAAACACGGCAGATACGCAGTATTTT. It codes for CASSLNTADTQYF.

This clonotype was detected only a few times. The DNA for the CDR3 is TGTGCCAGCAGTTTAATGAGCGGGGGGCAAGAGACCCAGTACTTC. Its protein product is CASSLMSGGQETQYF. This chain links TRBV27 with TRBJ2-5, with 9 nucleotides matching TRBD2. The V and J ends lost 2 bases and 2 bases, in that order; junction bases with no gene match: 3. This CDR3 is built from 15 residues. Germline V gene data show CDR1 as MNHEY and CDR2 as SMNVEV (reference sequence).

Within the sample, this clonotype is large. This chain uses TRBV29-1 with TRBJ1-2, with D perhaps matching TRBD1 (6 bases). With 7 bases removed from V and 5 bases from J, the gap between germline ends came to 23 bases. The CDR3 is made up of 15 amino acids. Germline values: CDR1 SQVTM, CDR2 ANQGSEA. The CDR3 is CSADFGTGHPYGYTF. The CDR3 DNA is TGCAGCGCCGATTTTGGGACGGGACACCCGTATGGCTACACCTTC.

V usage is TRBV6-2 or TRBV6-3 and J usage is TRBJ2-7; perhaps D is TRBD1 or TRBD2 (5 bases each). Germline values: CDR1 MNHEY, CDR2 SVGEGT. The CDR3 runs to 14 residues. The V and J ends lost 2 bases and 2 bases respectively, with 10 bases between them. The CDR3 nucleotides read TGTGCCAGCAGTTACGGTGGGGGACCCTACGAGCAGTACTTC. It codes for CASSYGGGPYEQYF.

The chain links TRBV6-4 to TRBJ2-7, with 14 bases fitting TRBD2. Germline CDR1 MRHNA, CDR2 SNTAGT. This CDR3 contains 17 residues. Unmatched junction bases numbered 7, after V lost 2 bases and J lost 4 bases. CDR3 region: CASSDTEGLAGGYEQYF. The DNA for the CDR3 is TGTGCCAGCAGTGACACCGAAGGACTAGCGGGGGGATACGAGCAGTACTTC.